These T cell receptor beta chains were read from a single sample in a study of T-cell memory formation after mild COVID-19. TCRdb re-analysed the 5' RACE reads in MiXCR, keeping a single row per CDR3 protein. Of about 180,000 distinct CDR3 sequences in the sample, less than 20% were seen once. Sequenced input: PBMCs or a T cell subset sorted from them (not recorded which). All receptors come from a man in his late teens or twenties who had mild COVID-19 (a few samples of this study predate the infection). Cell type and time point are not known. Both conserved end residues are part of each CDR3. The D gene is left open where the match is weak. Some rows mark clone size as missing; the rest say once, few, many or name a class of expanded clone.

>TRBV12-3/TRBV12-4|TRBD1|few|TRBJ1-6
CASTRTGGGSPLHF
TGTGCCAGCACTAGAACAGGGGGCGGTTCACCCCTCCACTTT
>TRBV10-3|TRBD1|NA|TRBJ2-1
CAINPGQGVNEQFF
TGTGCCATCAACCCGGGACAGGGGGTCAATGAGCAGTTCTTC
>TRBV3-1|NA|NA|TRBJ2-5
CASSQDETQYF
TGTGCCAGCAGCCAAGACGAGACCCAGTACTTC
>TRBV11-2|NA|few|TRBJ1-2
CASSLVRAGGYTF
TGTGCCAGCAGCTTAGTTAGGGCAGGTGGCTACACCTTC
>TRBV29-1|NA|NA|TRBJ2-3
CSVEEGGTDTQYF
TGCAGCGTAGAGGAGGGGGGCACAGATACGCAGTATTTT
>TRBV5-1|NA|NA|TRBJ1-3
CASSLSGNTIYF
TGCGCCAGCAGCTTGTCCGGAAACACCATATATTTT
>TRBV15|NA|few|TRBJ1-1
CATSSIILGAFF
TGTGCCACCAGCTCCATCATCCTGGGGGCTTTCTTT
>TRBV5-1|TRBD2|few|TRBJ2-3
CASSPGLAESTDTQYF
TGCGCCAGCAGCCCCGGACTAGCGGAATCCACAGATACGCAGTATTTT
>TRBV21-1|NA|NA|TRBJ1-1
CASSKDRVNTEAFF
TGTGCCAGCAGCAAAGACAGGGTGAACACTGAAGCTTTCTTT
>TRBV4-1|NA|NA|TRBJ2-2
CASRRGDGELFF
TGCGCCAGCAGGAGAGGGGACGGGGAGCTGTTTTTT
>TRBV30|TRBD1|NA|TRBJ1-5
CAWSGDRGLGPQHF
TGTGCCTGGAGTGGCGACAGGGGGCTCGGGCCCCAGCATTTT
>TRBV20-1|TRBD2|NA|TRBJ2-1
CSNRGTSGVSEQFF
TGCAGTAACCGCGGGACTAGCGGAGTGAGTGAGCAGTTCTTC
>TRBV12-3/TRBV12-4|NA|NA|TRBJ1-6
CASSGGGGNSPLHF
TGTGCCAGCAGTGGTGGAGGTGGCAATTCACCCCTCCACTTT
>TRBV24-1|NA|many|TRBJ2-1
CATSDPGTGGDEQFF
TGTGCCACCAGTGATCCAGGGACCGGGGGCGATGAGCAGTTCTTC
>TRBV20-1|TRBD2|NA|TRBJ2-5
CSASPVAGAGETQYF
TGCAGTGCTAGCCCCGTAGCGGGGGCCGGAGAGACCCAGTACTTC
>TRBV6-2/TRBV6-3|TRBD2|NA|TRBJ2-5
CASRGLAGMMTQYF
TGTGCCAGCAGGGGACTAGCGGGGATGATGACCCAGTACTTC
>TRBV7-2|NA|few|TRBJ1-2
CASSRDLEYGYTF
TGTGCCAGCAGCCGGGACCTCGAGTATGGCTACACCTTC
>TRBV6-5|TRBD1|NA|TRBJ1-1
CASSYSDRRTEAFF
TGTGCCAGCAGTTACTCGGACAGGCGGACTGAAGCTTTCTTT
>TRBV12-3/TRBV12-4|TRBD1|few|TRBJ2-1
CASSATGTGYDNEQFF
TGTGCCAGCAGCGCGACCGGGACAGGGTATGACAATGAGCAGTTCTTC
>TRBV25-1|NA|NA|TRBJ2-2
CASSEYARTGELFF
TGTGCCAGCAGTGAATATGCCCGGACCGGGGAGCTGTTTTTT
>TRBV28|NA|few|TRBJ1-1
CASTRNTEAFF
TGTGCCAGCACCAGGAACACTGAAGCTTTCTTT
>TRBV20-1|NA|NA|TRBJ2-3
CSARGPRVTDTQYF
TGCAGTGCTAGAGGCCCCCGGGTAACAGATACGCAGTATTTT
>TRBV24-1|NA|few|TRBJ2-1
CATSEGHGESEQFF
TGTGCCACCAGTGAGGGGCATGGGGAGTCGGAGCAGTTCTTC
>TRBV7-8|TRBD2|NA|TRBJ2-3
CASSLAGSGGRTDTQYF
TGTGCCAGCAGCTTAGCGGGTAGCGGGGGGAGGACAGATACGCAGTATTTT
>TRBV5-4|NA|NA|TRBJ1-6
CASSLMSAGRDSPLHF
TGTGCCAGCAGCTTGATGTCAGCGGGCCGAGATTCACCCCTCCACTTT
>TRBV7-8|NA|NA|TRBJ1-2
CASSLSEGIYGYTF
TGTGCCAGCAGCTTATCAGAGGGGATCTATGGCTACACCTTC
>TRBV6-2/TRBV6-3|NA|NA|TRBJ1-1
CASSDRGTANTEAFF
TGTGCCAGCAGTGACCGCGGGACTGCGAACACTGAAGCTTTCTTT
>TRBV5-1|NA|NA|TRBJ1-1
CASNVGVENTEAFF
TGCGCCAGCAATGTGGGTGTAGAGAACACTGAAGCTTTCTTT
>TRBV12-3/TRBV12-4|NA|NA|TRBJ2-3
CASSQIRSASTDTQYF
TGTGCCAGCAGCCAAATTCGGTCAGCTAGCACAGATACGCAGTATTTT
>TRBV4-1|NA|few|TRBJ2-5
CASSQLAVETQYF
TGCGCCAGCAGCCAATTAGCGGTCGAGACCCAGTACTTC
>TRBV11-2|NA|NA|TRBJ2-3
CASSKIIDTQYF
TGTGCCAGCAGCAAGATAATAGATACGCAGTATTTT
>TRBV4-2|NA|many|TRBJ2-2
CASSQVPSRFAGELFF
TGTGCCAGCAGCCAAGTTCCTAGTAGATTCGCCGGGGAGCTGTTTTTT
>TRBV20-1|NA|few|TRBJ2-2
CSASRSDTGELFF
TGCAGTGCTAGTCGGTCGGACACCGGGGAGCTGTTTTTT
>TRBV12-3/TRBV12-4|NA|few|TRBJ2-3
CASSRVRTDTQYF
TGTGCCAGCAGCCGTGTCCGTACAGATACGCAGTATTTT
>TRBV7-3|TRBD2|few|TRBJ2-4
CASSPVGGSTKNIQYF
TGTGCCAGCAGCCCTGTCGGGGGGTCGACCAAAAACATTCAGTACTTC
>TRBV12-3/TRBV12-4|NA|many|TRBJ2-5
CASSRGFRQETQYF
TGTGCCAGCAGTAGAGGGTTCCGCCAAGAGACCCAGTACTTC
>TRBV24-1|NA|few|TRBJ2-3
CATSDASGPADTQYF
TGTGCCACCAGTGACGCGAGCGGACCCGCGGATACGCAGTATTTT
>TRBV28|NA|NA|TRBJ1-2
CASSTGTNYGYTF
TGTGCCAGCAGTACAGGGACTAACTATGGCTACACCTTC
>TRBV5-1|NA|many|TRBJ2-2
CASRSGTYTGELFF
TGCGCCAGCAGGTCCGGGACCTACACCGGGGAGCTGTTTTTT
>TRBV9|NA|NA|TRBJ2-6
CASTPGTKSSGANVLTF
TGTGCCAGCACCCCCGGGACGAAGAGCTCTGGGGCCAACGTCCTGACTTTC
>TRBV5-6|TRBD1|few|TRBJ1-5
CASSGWTGGDQPQHF
TGTGCCAGCAGCGGGTGGACAGGGGGCGATCAGCCCCAGCATTTT
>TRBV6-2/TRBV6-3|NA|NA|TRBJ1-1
CASSPQGDEAFF
TGTGCCAGCAGCCCACAGGGAGATGAAGCTTTCTTT
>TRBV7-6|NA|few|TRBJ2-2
CASSVGITGELFF
TGTGCCAGCAGCGTTGGGATCACCGGGGAGCTGTTTTTT
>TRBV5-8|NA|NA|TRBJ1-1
CASSLREYTEAFF
TGTGCCAGCAGCTTGAGGGAGTACACTGAAGCTTTCTTT
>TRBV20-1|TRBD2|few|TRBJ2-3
CSAEPGLATDTQYF
TGCAGTGCTGAACCGGGACTAGCAACAGATACGCAGTATTTT
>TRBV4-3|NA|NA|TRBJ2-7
CASSQDSRVEQYF
TGCGCCAGCAGCCAAGACTCCCGGGTCGAGCAGTACTTC
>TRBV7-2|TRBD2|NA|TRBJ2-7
CASRYLSGGLSAGEQYF
TGTGCCAGCAGATATCTTAGCGGGGGGCTTTCCGCAGGCGAGCAGTACTTC
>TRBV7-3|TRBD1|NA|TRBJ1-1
CASRSTGQGNTEAFF
TGTGCCAGCAGAAGCACGGGACAGGGGAACACTGAAGCTTTCTTT
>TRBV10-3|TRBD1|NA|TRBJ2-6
CAIQGAGANVLTF
TGTGCCATCCAGGGGGCTGGGGCCAACGTCCTGACTTTC
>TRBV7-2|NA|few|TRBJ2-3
CASSFGQVIRDTQYF
TGTGCCAGCAGCTTTGGTCAGGTGATTAGAGATACGCAGTATTTT
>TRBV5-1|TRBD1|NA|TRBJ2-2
CASSYLGTGTSGELFF
TGCGCCAGCAGCTACCTCGGGACAGGGACTTCCGGGGAGCTGTTTTTT
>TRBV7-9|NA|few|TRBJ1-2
CASIRDDYGYTF
TGTGCCAGCATCCGAGACGACTATGGCTACACCTTC
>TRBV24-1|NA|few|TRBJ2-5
CATSDGQPGETQYF
TGTGCCACCAGTGATGGCCAACCTGGAGAGACCCAGTACTTC
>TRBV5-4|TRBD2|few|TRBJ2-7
CASSLRGVHEQYF
TGTGCCAGCAGCTTGCGGGGGGTCCACGAGCAGTACTTC
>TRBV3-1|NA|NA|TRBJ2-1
CASSQGDSWGEQFF
TGTGCCAGCAGCCAAGGTGATAGCTGGGGTGAGCAGTTCTTC
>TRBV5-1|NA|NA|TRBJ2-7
CASSLGFGTYEQYF
TGCGCCAGCAGCTTGGGGTTTGGCACGTACGAGCAGTACTTC
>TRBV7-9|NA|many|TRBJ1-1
CASSYDGNTEAFF
TGTGCCAGCAGCTATGATGGGAACACTGAAGCTTTCTTT
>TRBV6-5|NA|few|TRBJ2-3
CASRGATASTDTQYF
TGTGCCAGCAGGGGGGCGACGGCTAGCACAGATACGCAGTATTTT